These T cell receptor beta chains were read from a single sample in a study of blood T cell repertoires in COVID-19. Sequencing was performed with immunoSEQ multiplex PCR; in TCRdb, only in-frame clones are kept and a portion is missing. The sample carries roughly 24,000 clones, 82% recorded once. Material for sequencing was peripheral blood. These receptors were taken from a human donor in a cohort sampled during active COVID-19. Both conserved end residues are part of each CDR3. D genes are given only for firm matches. Only part of the rows carry a size: once, few, many, or a class if the clone is expanded.

V: TRBV14; size: .; J: TRBJ2-7; length: 16; D: TRBD2; DNA: TGTGCCAGCAGCCTCATTCGACTAGCAATGGGTGGCGAGCAGTACTTC; CDR3: CASSLIRLAMGGEQYF
V: TRBV9; size: once; J: TRBJ1-4; length: 15; D: TRBD1; DNA: TGTGCCAGCAGCGTAGTAGGACAGGGGTTCGAAAAACTGTTTTTT; CDR3: CASSVVGQGFEKLFF
V: TRBV7-6; size: .; J: TRBJ2-7; length: 15; D: .; DNA: TGTGCCAGCAGCTTAAGCCAGACTCCAACCTACGAGCAGTACTTC; CDR3: CASSLSQTPTYEQYF
V: TRBV19; size: .; J: TRBJ1-6; length: 15; D: .; DNA: TGTGCCAGTAGTCCCCAGCCAGGGGAAAATTCACCCCTCCACTTT; CDR3: CASSPQPGENSPLHF
V: TRBV11-3; size: .; J: TRBJ2-2; length: 17; D: .; DNA: TGTGCCAGCAGCTTAGAATCGGGCGGGTCCAACACCGGGGAGCTGTTTTTT; CDR3: CASSLESGGSNTGELFF
V: TRBV6-5; size: .; J: TRBJ1-6; length: 15; D: TRBD1; DNA: TGTGCCAGCACCATAAGATCGACAGGGTCACAAGCCCTCCACTTT; CDR3: CASTIRSTGSQALHF
V: TRBV6-6; size: .; J: TRBJ2-5; length: 15; D: .; DNA: TGTGCCAGCAGTTACTCTGGGACGCAGGGGGAGACCCAGTACTTC; CDR3: CASSYSGTQGETQYF
V: TRBV3-1/TRBV3-2; size: .; J: TRBJ1-4; length: 12; D: .; DNA: TGTGCCAGCAGCCAACCGGGACACATACTGTTTTTT; CDR3: CASSQPGHILFF
V: TRBV9; size: .; J: TRBJ1-5; length: 13; D: .; DNA: TGTGCCAGCAGCGCAGGTATAAATCAGCCCCAGCATTTT; CDR3: CASSAGINQPQHF
V: TRBV15; size: .; J: TRBJ1-6; length: 16; D: .; DNA: TGTGCCACCAGCCCGTCGACGGACTCCCTAAATTCACCCCTCCACTTT; CDR3: CATSPSTDSLNSPLHF
V: TRBV2; size: .; J: TRBJ2-5; length: 13; D: .; DNA: TGTGCCAGCAACTTGCGACTAGATCAGACCCAGTACTTC; CDR3: CASNLRLDQTQYF
V: TRBV5-5; size: .; J: TRBJ2-1; length: 16; D: .; DNA: TGTGCCAGCAGCTTGATCCCGACAGGAGTGTACAATGAGCAGTTCTTC; CDR3: CASSLIPTGVYNEQFF
V: TRBV4-1; size: .; J: TRBJ1-1; length: 16; D: TRBD1; DNA: TGCGCCAGCAGCTTTGGGTTGGGACAGGTTAACACTGAAGCTTTCTTT; CDR3: CASSFGLGQVNTEAFF
V: TRBV7-7; size: once; J: TRBJ2-5; length: 16; D: TRBD2; DNA: TGTGCCAGCAGCGTAGGGGAAGCGGGGGGTCAAGAGACCCAGTACTTC; CDR3: CASSVGEAGGQETQYF
V: TRBV7-9; size: .; J: TRBJ2-7; length: 14; D: .; DNA: TGTGCCAGCAGCTCCTGGCCAGACACCTACGAGCAGTACTTC; CDR3: CASSSWPDTYEQYF